This TCR beta chain appears in the sequencing data of a study of CD8+ T cells in alopecia areata. The sample's treatment: oral pan-JAK inhibitor, 5-10 mg twice daily. Once RNA had been extracted, it was reverse transcribed into cDNA to act as the sequencing template. TCRdb's table, derived via immunoSEQ multiplex PCR, lists solely in-frame clones and lacks some. Of about 200,000 clones listed, approximately 56% are singletons. The study, taken as a whole, reports: Among the top 100, expanded CD8+ clones, as well as scalp clonality, were significantly decreased by tofacitinib.

With respect to this clone: Its antigen is not identified.

The sample here was CD4+ T cells sorted from blood, taken at week 4, from a patient treated with tofacitinib. The sequence was collected from a human donor with alopecia areata.

The CDR3 loop reads CSAGWTGGNPRYGYTF. CDR3 bases: TGCAGCGCCGGTTGGACAGGGGGCAACCCTCGCTATGGCTACACCTTC. V gene TRBV29-1 combines with J gene TRBJ1-2, with 11 bases identical to TRBD1. CDR3 length equals 16 residues. V shed 7 bases and J 4 bases; nucleotides not matched to a gene: 14. Per germline, CDR1 SQVTM and CDR2 ANQGSEA.